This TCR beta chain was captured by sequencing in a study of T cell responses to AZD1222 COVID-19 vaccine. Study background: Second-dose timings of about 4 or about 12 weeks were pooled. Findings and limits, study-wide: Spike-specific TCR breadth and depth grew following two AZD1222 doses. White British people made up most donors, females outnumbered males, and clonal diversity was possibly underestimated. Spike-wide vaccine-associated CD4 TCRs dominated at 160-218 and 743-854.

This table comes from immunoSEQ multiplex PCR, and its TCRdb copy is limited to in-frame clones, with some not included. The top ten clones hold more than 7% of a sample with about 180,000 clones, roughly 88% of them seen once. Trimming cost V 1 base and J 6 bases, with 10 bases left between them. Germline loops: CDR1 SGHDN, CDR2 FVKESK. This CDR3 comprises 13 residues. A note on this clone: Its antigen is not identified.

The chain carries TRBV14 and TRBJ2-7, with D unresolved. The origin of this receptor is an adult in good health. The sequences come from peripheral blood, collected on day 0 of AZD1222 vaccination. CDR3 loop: CASSQAASGEQYF. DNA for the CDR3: TGTGCCAGCAGCCAAGCGGCCAGTGGCGAGCAGTACTTC.